Listed here are 2 T cell receptor beta chains from one sample, sequenced in a study of blood T cell repertoires in COVID-19. Profiled with immunoSEQ multiplex PCR; TCRdb holds only in-frame clones, not every one. This table holds about 170,000 clones, approximately 83% found once. Sequenced material: peripheral blood. The source of these receptors is a human donor with acute or convalescent COVID-19. The donor label of this sample is uncertain.

The chain uses TRBV5-1 and TRBJ2-5, with a possible D match to TRBD1 (5 bases). The germline V gene encodes CDR1 SGHRS and CDR2 YFSETQ. This CDR3 contains 14 residues. V was clipped by 0 bases and J by 4 bases, with 10 bases between them. Here the CDR3 DNA reads TGCGCCAGCAGCTTGGGACAGCCCAGAGAGACCCAGTACTTC. Translating it yields CASSLGQPRETQYF.

This chain joins TRBV18 and TRBJ2-1; D is possibly TRBD1 (6 bases). Trimming took 4 bases from V and 0 from J, leaving 13 bases between them. Germline lookup yields CDR1 KGHSH and CDR2 LQKENI. The CDR3 runs 16 residues. CDR3 sequence (DNA): TGTGCCAGCTCACTCGGACAGCCGAGCTCCTACAATGAGCAGTTCTTC. Translating it yields CASSLGQPSSYNEQFF.